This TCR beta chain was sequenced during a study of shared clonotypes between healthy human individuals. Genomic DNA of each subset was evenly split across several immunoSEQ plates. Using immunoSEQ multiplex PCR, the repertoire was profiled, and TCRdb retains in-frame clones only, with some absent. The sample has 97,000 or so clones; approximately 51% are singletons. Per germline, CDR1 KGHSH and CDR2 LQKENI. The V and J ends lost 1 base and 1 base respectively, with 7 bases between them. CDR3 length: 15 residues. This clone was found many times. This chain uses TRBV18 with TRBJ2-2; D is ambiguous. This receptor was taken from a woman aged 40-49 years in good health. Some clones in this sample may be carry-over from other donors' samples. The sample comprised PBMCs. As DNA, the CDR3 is TGTGCCAGCTCACCACAAACACAGAACACCGGGGAGCTGTTTTTT. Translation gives CASSPQTQNTGELFF.